The entry below gives a single T cell receptor (beta chain) sequence along with its context. Its antigen is unknown. This sample stems from a study of cytomegalovirus exposure and HLA in healthy donors. At the level of the study: Roughly 180 million T cells yielded approximately 110 million unique TCR beta sequences in earlier analysis. Study conclusions and caveats: Association with HLA alleles at 0.05 false discovery rate was found for 15,000 or so TCR beta sequences in a later analysis.

13 Jbeta primers and 60 Vbeta primers were used for the PCR. Under the authors' procedure: A later analysis counted 70 million to 85 million unique TCR beta chains, some 10 million shared. Sequencing was performed with immunoSEQ multiplex PCR; in TCRdb, only in-frame clones are kept and a portion is missing. From that table come the V and J calls and clone size; the DNA was used to work out D and trimming. The sample lists around 190,000 clones, 65% to 85% occurring once. Trimming removed 4 bases from V and 3 bases from J, with 9 bases in between. This CDR3 is 14 amino acids long. CDR1 is MNHEY and CDR2 is SVGAGI in the germline V gene.

Input material: PBMCs. The V call is TRBV6-5, the J call TRBJ1-4; the D is unclear. This TCR came from a man in his fifties or sixties in good health and CMV-seronegative. The CDR3 DNA reads as TGTGCCAGCAGTTTCGGGGTGGCTAATGAAAAACTGTTTTTT. Translating it yields CASSFGVANEKLFF.